This T cell receptor (beta chain) was retrieved from a study of tissue T cells after allogeneic stem cell transplantation. Only in-frame clones appear in the TCRdb table, and some are missing; sequencing was by immunoSEQ multiplex PCR. This sample has about 1,800 clones, with roughly half found just once. Details on this clone: Antigen: not known. The genes are named according to mouse. The sequenced fragment ends 1 residue before the CDR3 boundary, so the rest is inferred from the germline J gene.

Study findings and constraints: Alloreactivity or antigen specificity of tissue TCRs was not determined; some clones might be host cells.

Germline CDR1 NNHDY, CDR2 SYVADS. The CDR3 extends over 15 amino acids. V was shortened by 0 bases and J by 4 bases, with 12 bases between the two germline ends. Time point of the sample: mouse harvest day 14 after allogeneic transplant. The graft held 10^6 splenic CD5+ T cells and 10^7 T-cell-depleted bone marrow cells. Tissues came from B6→BALB/c major-mismatch GVHD mice at day 7 or 14. The specimen was gut tissue. This sequence was found in a female BALB/c mouse given C57BL/6 T cells with graft-versus-host disease after an allogeneic hematopoietic cell transplant. The chain joins TRBV13-3 to TRBJ2-4; D may be TRBD2 (7 bases). The CDR3 sequence is CASSDEGGGKNTLYF. CDR3 DNA (partial): TGTGCCAGCAGTGATGAGGGGGGGGGAAAAAACACCTTGTAC.